This T cell receptor beta chain was identified in a study of cytomegalovirus exposure and HLA in healthy donors. V dropped 8 bases and J dropped 2; count of bases not matched to a gene: 7. The CDR3 has 14 amino acids. Per germline, CDR1 MNHEY and CDR2 SMNVEV (reference sequence). Some clones are missing from TCRdb's copy, which holds only in-frame ones; the method was immunoSEQ multiplex PCR. The sample lists 150,000 to 200,000 clones, approximately 85% occurring once. Overall study findings and caveats: TCR beta chains numbering 150 to 200 were designated cytomegalovirus-associated. The tendency of first-cohort TCR clusters to co-occur in the 120 validation repertoires was the finding of a later analysis. CMV antigen specificity of a few CMV-associated chains was confirmed in vitro.

A remark on this clone: Its specificity is unknown.

The donors belonged to the roughly 130-subject validation cohort, separate from the roughly 720-subject first cohort. Sequencing was performed on PBMCs. V usage is TRBV27 and J usage is TRBJ2-7; the match to TRBD2 covers 9 bases. The TCR sequence derives from a woman younger than 30 in good health and CMV-seronegative. CDR3 residues: CASAKREETYEQYF. Written as DNA, the CDR3 is TGTGCCAGCGCAAAGCGGGAGGAAACCTACGAGCAGTACTTC.